Listed here are 5 T cell receptor beta chains from one sample, sequenced in a study of response to subunit inactivated influenza vaccine. TCRdb fed the RT-PCR reads into MiXCR, producing one record per CDR3 protein. Seen here are some 850,000 distinct CDR3 sequences, less than 20% observed once, and the top ten hold about 11%. Sequencing was performed on PBMCs from blood, taken approximately 5 days after vaccination. Source of these receptors: a man aged 45-65 years who received an inactivated influenza vaccine.

This clonotype was seen more than once but under ten times. This chain uses TRBV20-1 with TRBJ2-1; D possibly uses TRBD1 or TRBD2 (6 bases each). Trimming cost V 3 bases and J 0 bases, with 12 bases left between them. Germline CDR1 and CDR2: DFQATT and SNEGSKA (reference sequence). CDR3 length: 15 residues. The CDR3 here is CSASGGPSSYNEQFF. DNA for the CDR3: TGCAGTGCTAGTGGGGGGCCCTCCTCCTACAATGAGCAGTTCTTC.

This clonotype was seen repeatedly, ten times or more. The rearrangement uses TRBV5-1 and TRBJ2-7, with TRBD1 matching over 8 bases. Germline lookup yields CDR1 SGHRS and CDR2 YFSETQ. The V gene end was trimmed by 0 bases and the J gene end by 5 bases; junction bases not matched to a gene: 7. The CDR3 loop spans 15 amino acids. CDR3 DNA: TGCGCCAGCAGCTTGGCGTCGGGACAGGTCCACGAGCAGTACTTC. It codes for CASSLASGQVHEQYF.

This clonotype has a handful of counts. The genes are TRBV12-3 or TRBV12-4 and TRBJ2-4; a possible D gene is TRBD1 (5 bases). There are 15 residues in the CDR3. Trimming took 3 bases from V and 4 from J, leaving 13 bases between them. CDR3: CASSFSTVDKNIQYF. Here the CDR3 DNA reads TGTGCCAGCAGTTTCTCGACAGTAGATAAAAACATTCAGTACTTC.

This chain joins TRBV24-1 and TRBJ2-1; D is perhaps TRBD1 or TRBD2 (5 bases each). This CDR3 is 14 amino acids long. The germline gives CDR1 KGHDR, CDR2 SFDVKD. Trimming left V 9 bases short and J 6 bases short, with 17 bases between. In nucleotides, the CDR3 is TGTGCCACCGAACCCCGTGTGGGGACCAATGAGCAGTTCTTC. It yields the protein CATEPRVGTNEQFF.

This clonotype was detected ten times or more. The chain joins TRBV29-1 to TRBJ2-7, with TRBD2 matching over 8 bases. After removal of 5 bases from V and 4 bases from J, the junction contained 4 bases not matched to a gene. The CDR3 sequence is 12 residues long. In germline, CDR1 is SQVTM, CDR2 ANQGSEA. CDR3 coding DNA: TGCAGCGTTTTAGCGGGAATTTACGAGCAGTACTTC. Its translation is CSVLAGIYEQYF.